These 16 T cell receptor beta chains came from one sample sequenced in a study of OX40 agonist ivuxolimab in advanced cancers. The method was immunoSEQ multiplex PCR; TCRdb's version includes in-frame clones alone and lacks a portion of them. In the table there are about 64,000 clones, about four fifths of which are singletons. The starting material was CD4+ or CD8+ T cells sorted from blood, obtained in a trial of the OX40 agonist ivuxolimab. The receptor source for this set is an adult with an advanced solid tumor such as melanoma, head and neck, liver or kidney cancer.

The chain has TRBV6-1 and TRBJ1-1; 9 bases are a match to TRBD1. Trimming at V came to 10 bases and at J to 1 base, leaving 7 bases not matched to a gene. Looked up from germline, CDR1 is MNHNS and CDR2 is SASEGT. The CDR3 has 14 amino acids. The DNA for the CDR3 is TGTGCCATCCCCGGGACAGGGCGGAACACTGAAGCTTTCTTT. Translation gives CAIPGTGRNTEAFF.

V is TRBV4-1 and J is TRBJ1-3, with TRBD1 as a possible D gene (5 bases). The CDR3 sequence is 15 residues long. From germline, CDR1 is MGHRA and CDR2 YSYEKL. V lost 6 bases, J lost 0 bases, and 12 bases lay in between. The CDR3 DNA reads as TGCGCCAGCAGTCCCAGGGAGGGCTCTGGAAACACCATATATTTT. It specifies CASSPREGSGNTIYF.

The chain couples TRBV10-2 to TRBJ2-3; 8 positions agree with TRBD1. Germline V gene lookup returns CDR1 WSHSY and CDR2 SAAADI. Trimming took 3 bases from V and 3 from J; bases not matched to a gene: 8. The CDR3 spans 16 residues. CDR3 residues: CASSEFRTGLTDTQYF. CDR3 nucleotide sequence: TGCGCCAGCAGTGAATTTCGGACAGGGTTGACAGATACGCAGTATTTT.

Only one count was recorded for this clone. The chain has TRBV9 and TRBJ2-3, with a weak D call TRBD1 (5 bases). Germline V gene lookup returns CDR1 SGDLS and CDR2 YYNGEE. V was pared by 0 bases and J by 4 bases, with 9 bases between. The CDR3 is 14 amino acids. The CDR3 sequence: CASSVGTTADTQYF. CDR3 in DNA: TGTGCCAGCAGCGTAGGAACGACAGCAGATACGCAGTATTTT.

This clone showed up just once. The chain links TRBV5-1 to TRBJ2-3, with 7 bases matching TRBD2. The CDR3 loop spans 15 amino acids. Losses at the gene ends were 4 bases for V and 2 bases for J; bases not matched to a gene: 7. Germline V lookup: CDR1 SGHRS, CDR2 YFSETQ. CDR3 coding DNA: TGCGCCAGCAGCCTACAAGCGGGGATCACAGATACGCAGTATTTT. It encodes CASSLQAGITDTQYF.

The V and J genes are TRBV6-6 and TRBJ1-6, with D maybe TRBD1 (5 bases). The CDR3 runs 16 residues. CDR1 is MNHNY, CDR2 SVGAGI, per germline (reference sequence). The CDR3: CATNSPLRGKQVPLHF. The CDR3 bases are TGTGCTACAAATTCTCCACTGCGGGGGAAGCAAGTACCCCTCCACTTT.

This clone is a singleton in its sample. This chain joins TRBV11-2 and TRBJ2-7; D assignment may be TRBD1 or TRBD2 (5 bases each). The CDR3 loop spans 14 amino acids. V was shortened by 4 bases and J by 6 bases, with 16 bases between the two germline ends. Germline V gene data show CDR1 as SGHAT and CDR2 as FQNNGV. The CDR3 DNA sequence: TGTGCCAGCAGCTACTTCGGGGCACGGGGCGAGCAGTACTTC. Translated: CASSYFGARGEQYF.

This clone was found a few times. The chain combines TRBV10-3 with TRBJ2-3; D perhaps matches TRBD2 (7 bases). The CDR3 runs to 17 residues. Deletions cut 2 bases from V and 4 bases from J, with 19 bases between. Germline V gene data show CDR1 as ENHRY and CDR2 as SYGVKD. This CDR3 is CAISESVGRGRADTQYF. The CDR3 DNA follows: TGTGCCATCAGTGAGAGTGTCGGGCGGGGGCGTGCAGATACGCAGTATTTT.

The chain combines TRBV5-1 with TRBJ1-2, with 9 bases matching TRBD1. Germline CDR1 and CDR2: SGHRS and YFSETQ. Germline trimming cut 2 bases from V and 6 bases from J; bases unmatched to any gene: 8. The length of the CDR3 is 15 residues. CDR3: CASSFAGQGINGYTF. In DNA, the CDR3 is TGCGCCAGCAGCTTCGCGGGACAGGGAATCAATGGCTACACCTTC.

The chain has TRBV5-5 and TRBJ2-7; tentatively, D is TRBD2 (5 bases). Germline loops: CDR1 SGHKS, CDR2 YYEKEE (reference sequence). CDR3 size: 13 residues. V was clipped by 4 bases and J by 5 bases, with 13 bases between them. CDR3 nucleotides: TGTGCCAGCAGCGTCGGACTCCCGGACGAGCAGTACTTC. It translates to CASSVGLPDEQYF.

The V and J genes are TRBV11-1 and TRBJ1-1; 7 bases line up with TRBD1. The CDR3 has 17 residues. V lost 5 bases to trimming and J lost 0 bases; unmatched junction nucleotides: 12. Looked up from germline, CDR1 is SGHAT and CDR2 is FQDESV (reference sequence). CDR3 sequence reads: CASSPRDSGTMNTEAFF. Here the CDR3 DNA reads TGTGCCAGCAGCCCTCGGGACAGCGGGACTATGAACACTGAAGCTTTCTTT. The complete variable domain, with remaining parts taken from reference TRBV11-1 and TRBJ1-1, reads EAEVAQSPRYKITEKSQAVAFWCDPISGHATLYWYRQILGQGPELLVQFQDESVVDDSQLPKDRFSAERLKGVDSTLKIQPAELGDSAMYLCASSPRDSGTMNTEAFFGQGTRLTVV.

The rearrangement uses TRBV4-2 and TRBJ2-7; D call uncertain. V lost 1 base, J lost 0 bases, and 13 bases lay in between. In germline, CDR1 is LGHNA, CDR2 YNFKEQ. The CDR3 contains 16 residues. The CDR3 loop is CASSQAPLPSSYEQYF. In DNA form, the CDR3 reads TGTGCCAGCAGCCAAGCGCCCCTACCCAGCTCCTACGAGCAGTACTTC.

The chain recombines TRBV7-9 with TRBJ2-3, with D unclear. V lost 5 bases and J lost 6, with 6 bases in between. Germline V gene sequence: CDR1 SEHNR, CDR2 FQNEAQ (reference sequence). The CDR3 sequence is 11 residues long. CDR3 region: CASSRSDTQYF. Here the CDR3 DNA reads TGTGCCAGCAGCCGTTCGGATACGCAGTATTTT.

In nucleotides, the CDR3 is TGTGCCAGCAGTTACTATCAGAGCTCCTACGAGCAGTACTTC. Amino acids: CASSYYQSSYEQYF. This chain links TRBV6-5 with TRBJ2-7; unclear D gene. V gave up 1 base and J gave up 0 bases, with 7 bases separating them. The CDR3 runs 14 residues. The germline V gene encodes CDR1 MNHEY and CDR2 SVGAGI.

The DNA of the CDR3 is TGTGCCAGCAGCCAGGGTGATACGCAGTATTTT. Translation: CASSQGDTQYF. V is TRBV6-4 and J is TRBJ2-3; a possible D gene is TRBD1 (5 bases). The germline V and J ends were trimmed by 6 bases and 6 bases, with 7 bases remaining between them. Germline V lookup: CDR1 MRHNA, CDR2 SNTAGT. CDR3 length: 11 residues.

The chain is built from TRBV6-5 and TRBJ1-6; 9 nucleotides line up with TRBD1. The CDR3 contains 15 residues. Trimming took 6 bases from V and 9 from J; bases not matched to a gene: 9. Germline assignment: CDR1 MNHEY and CDR2 SVGAGI. The CDR3 bases are TGTGCCAGCAGGCTCAACAGGGGGCTGAGTTCACCCCTCCACTTT. Translation gives CASRLNRGLSSPLHF.